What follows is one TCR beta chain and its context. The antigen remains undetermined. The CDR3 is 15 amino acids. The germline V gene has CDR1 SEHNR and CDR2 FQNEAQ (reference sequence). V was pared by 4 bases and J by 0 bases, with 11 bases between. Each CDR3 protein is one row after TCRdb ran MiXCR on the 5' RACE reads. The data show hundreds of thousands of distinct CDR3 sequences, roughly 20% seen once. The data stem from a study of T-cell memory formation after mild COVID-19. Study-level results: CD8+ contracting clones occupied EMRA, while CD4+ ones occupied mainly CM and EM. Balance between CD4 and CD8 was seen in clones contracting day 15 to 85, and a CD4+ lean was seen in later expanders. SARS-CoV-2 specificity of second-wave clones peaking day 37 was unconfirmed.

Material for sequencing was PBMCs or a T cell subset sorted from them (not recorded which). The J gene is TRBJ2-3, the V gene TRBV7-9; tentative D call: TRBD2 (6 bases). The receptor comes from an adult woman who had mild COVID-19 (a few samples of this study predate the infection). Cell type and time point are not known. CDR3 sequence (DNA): TGTGCCAGCAGCTCCGGGACTCTAAGCACAGATACGCAGTATTTT. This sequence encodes CASSSGTLSTDTQYF.